The T cell receptor beta chain described here comes from a study of post-analysis software for immune sequencing data. Study information: Progressive-relapsing, secondary progressive and relapsing-remitting multiple sclerosis were among the disease courses included.

Study-level results: Five or six TRBV segments were significantly more frequent in patients than in controls. TRBV5-6, TRBV5-1 and TRBV20-1 were among these segments. Controls' normalized Chao1 diversity significantly exceeded that of multiple sclerosis patients.

Unique molecular identifiers had been added to the TCR beta cDNA libraries. TCRdb independently ran MiXCR on the PCR reads; one entry per CDR3 protein. The sample lists hundreds of thousands of distinct CDR3 sequences, approximately 30% occurring once. V shed 0 bases and J shed 4 bases, with 11 bases lying between them. The CDR3 spans 15 residues. Germline CDR1 and CDR2: SGDLS and YYNGEE. The sample holds a few counts of this clonotype. Its antigen remains unknown. What was sequenced was blood. This chain connects TRBV9 to TRBJ1-5, with D uncertain. The clonotype was recovered from a girl under 18 with multiple sclerosis. The CDR3 DNA reads TGTGCCAGCAGCGTAGAGGCAGGCCCGAATCAGCCCCAGCATTTT. This translates into CASSVEAGPNQPQHF.